The 6 T cell receptor beta chains below come from one sample, sequenced in a study of T-cell memory formation after mild COVID-19. MiXCR was run by TCRdb on the 5' RACE reads, yielding one entry per CDR3 protein. This sample carries 180,000 or so distinct CDR3 sequences, 16% of them seen once, and the ten largest clones take approximately 2%. Material: PBMCs or a T cell subset sorted from them (not recorded which). Receptors were obtained from an adult woman who had mild COVID-19 (a few samples of this study predate the infection). Cell type and time point are not known.

The chain is built from TRBV28 and TRBJ2-5, with 10 bases matching TRBD2. Trimming removed 7 bases from V and 7 bases from J; junction bases left unmatched: 9. Germline V lookup: CDR1 MDHEN, CDR2 SYDVKM. This CDR3 has 14 residues. For the CDR3, the DNA is TGTGCCAGCACCTATAGCGGGGGGAGCGGGACCCAGTACTTC. Translating it yields CASTYSGGSGTQYF.

This clonotype was found a few times. The chain carries TRBV11-2 and TRBJ1-4, with no clear D. This CDR3 region has 14 residues. Trimming cost V 2 bases and J 6 bases, with 10 bases left between them. Germline assignment: CDR1 SGHAT and CDR2 FQNNGV. The CDR3 spells CASSLNHIDEKLFF. The CDR3 nucleotides are TGTGCCAGCAGCTTAAATCACATTGATGAAAAACTGTTTTTT.

With respect to this clonotype: A single base separates this from a much larger clone, so it may be a read error. V and J are TRBV20-1 and TRBJ2-7; the D is unclear. This CDR3 is 11 amino acids long. V shed 2 bases and J shed 6 bases, with 8 bases lying between them. The germline V gene encodes CDR1 DFQATT and CDR2 SNEGSKA (reference sequence). The CDR3 nucleotides are TGCAGTGCTAGACGCCTACTCGAGCAGTACTTC. This codes for CSARRLLEQYF.

The rearrangement joins TRBV27 to TRBJ2-7; D assignment may be TRBD1 or TRBD2 (6 bases each). V was cut by 7 bases and J by 5 bases, with 15 bases left in between. Germline V gene lookup returns CDR1 MNHEY and CDR2 SMNVEV (reference sequence). The CDR3 sequence is 13 residues long. The CDR3, as DNA: TGTGCCAGCAAGGAGGGACACACCGACGAGCAGTACTTC. Protein sequence: CASKEGHTDEQYF.

In this sample, this clonotype turned up many times. This chain uses TRBV18 with TRBJ1-1; no clear D. The CDR3 contains 13 residues. Germline V gives CDR1 KGHSH, CDR2 LQKENI. The V gene lost 3 bases and the J gene lost 1 base, with 6 bases spanning the gap. CDR3 bases: TGTGCCAGCTCACCCGACACGAACACTGAAGCTTTCTTT. Its protein is CASSPDTNTEAFF.

The rearrangement joins TRBV3-1 to TRBJ2-7; D is ambiguous. In germline, CDR1 is LGHDT, CDR2 YNNKEL (reference sequence). This CDR3 has 12 amino acids. V lost 1 base to trimming and J lost 7 bases, with 8 bases between them. This CDR3 reads CASSQVGGEQYF. CDR3 DNA: TGTGCCAGCAGCCAAGTGGGCGGAGAGCAGTACTTC.